Listed here are 5 T cell receptor beta chains from one sample, sequenced in a study of cytomegalovirus exposure and HLA in healthy donors. The study ran its PCR with 60 Vbeta and 13 Jbeta primers. Generated by immunoSEQ multiplex PCR, the TCRdb table keeps only in-frame clones and is missing some. The table includes under 200,000 clones, roughly four fifths detected once. The sample comprised PBMCs. These receptors were collected from a woman between 18 and 30 years old in good health and CMV-seropositive.

The genes are TRBV7-4 and TRBJ2-3; D not resolved. V dropped 1 base and J dropped 1 base, with 6 bases sitting between them. The CDR3 is 14 residues long. Germline V lookup: CDR1 SGHVT, CDR2 SQSDAQ. The CDR3 DNA is TGTGCCAGCAGCTTAGGCCGGGGCACAGATACGCAGTATTTT. This translates into CASSLGRGTDTQYF.

J is TRBJ1-1 and V is TRBV5-6; 9 bases agree with TRBD1. After removal of 2 bases from V and 1 base from J, the junction contained 6 bases not matched to a gene. This CDR3 spans 16 amino acids. Germline CDR1 reads SGHDT; CDR2 reads YYEEEE. The CDR3, as DNA: TGTGCCAGCAGCTTAGACAGGGGGTGGCAGAACACTGAAGCTTTCTTT. This translates into CASSLDRGWQNTEAFF.

This sequence joins TRBV4-1 and TRBJ2-1; 8 nucleotides align to TRBD2. The CDR3 length is 16 residues. After removal of 5 bases from V and 0 bases from J, the junction contained 6 bases not matched to a gene. The germline CDR1 and CDR2 sequences are MGHRA and YSYEKL. The CDR3 bases are TGCGCCAGCAGCGGCCGGGGGGGTAGCTCCTACAATGAGCAGTTCTTC. Translated: CASSGRGGSSYNEQFF.

This clone was observed a few times. The V and J genes are TRBV6-6 and TRBJ1-6; D gene ambiguous. CDR3 length: 16 residues. The germline gives CDR1 MNHNY, CDR2 SVGAGI (reference sequence). V lost 5 bases and J 0 bases, leaving 11 bases between the germline ends. The chain's CDR3 is CASSRGESSYNSPLHF. As DNA, the CDR3 is TGTGCCAGCAGTCGTGGGGAGAGCTCCTATAATTCACCCCTCCACTTT.

This chain uses TRBV10-1 with TRBJ2-3; 7 positions agree with TRBD1. V was clipped by 6 bases and J by 6 bases; unmatched bases: 6. CDR1 and CDR2 from the germline V gene are WNHNN and SYGVQD (reference sequence). This CDR3 spans 13 amino acids. DNA of the CDR3: TGCGCCAGCAGCAGAGGGGGCTCGGATACGCAGTATTTT. Residues: CASSRGGSDTQYF.